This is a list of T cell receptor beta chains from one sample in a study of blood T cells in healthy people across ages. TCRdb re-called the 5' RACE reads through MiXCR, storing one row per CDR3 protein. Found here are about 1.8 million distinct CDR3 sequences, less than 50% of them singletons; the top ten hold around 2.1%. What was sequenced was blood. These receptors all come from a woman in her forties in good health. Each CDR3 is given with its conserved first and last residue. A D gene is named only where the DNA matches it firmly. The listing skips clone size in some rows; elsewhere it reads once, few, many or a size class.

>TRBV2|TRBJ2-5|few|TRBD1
CASSTTGDREETQYF
TGTGCCAGCAGTACCACAGGGGATCGGGAAGAGACCCAGTACTTC
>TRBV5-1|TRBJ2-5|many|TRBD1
CASRSGTEETQYF
TGCGCCAGCAGGTCCGGGACAGAAGAGACCCAGTACTTC
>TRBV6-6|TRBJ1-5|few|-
CASSYSRQALNQPQHF
TGTGCCAGCAGTTATTCCAGGCAGGCCCTAAATCAGCCCCAGCATTTT
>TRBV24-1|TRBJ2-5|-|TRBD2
CATSDFVRGGKETQYF
TGTGCCACCAGTGATTTCGTGCGGGGGGGAAAAGAGACCCAGTACTTC
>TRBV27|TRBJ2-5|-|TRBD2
CASTTRTSLETQYF
TGTGCCAGCACCACCCGGACTAGCCTAGAGACCCAGTACTTC
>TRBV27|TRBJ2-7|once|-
CASRTPNSYEQYF
TGTGCCAGTAGAACTCCGAACTCTTACGAGCAGTACTTC
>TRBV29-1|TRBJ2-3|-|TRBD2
CSVASGGASDTQYF
TGCAGCGTAGCCAGCGGGGGGGCGTCAGATACGCAGTATTTT
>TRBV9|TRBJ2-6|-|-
CAGSAGSGANVLTF
TGTGCCGGCAGTGCAGGGTCCGGGGCCAACGTCCTGACTTTC
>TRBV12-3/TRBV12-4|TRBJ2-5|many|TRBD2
CASRGTSGETQYF
TGTGCCAGCAGGGGGACTAGCGGGGAGACCCAGTACTTC
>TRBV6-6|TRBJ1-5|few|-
CASIGGSHLPQHF
TGTGCCAGCATCGGGGGGAGTCATTTGCCCCAGCATTTT
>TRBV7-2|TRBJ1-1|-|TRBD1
CASSLTLTGNSEPFF
TGTGCCAGCAGCTTAACACTGACAGGGAATAGTGAACCTTTCTTT
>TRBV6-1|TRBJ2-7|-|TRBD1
CASSDGQANYYEQYF
TGTGCCAGCAGTGACGGACAGGCGAATTACTACGAGCAGTACTTC
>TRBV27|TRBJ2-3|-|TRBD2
CASSWTSGWGDTQYF
TGTGCCAGCAGTTGGACTAGCGGCTGGGGAGATACGCAGTATTTT
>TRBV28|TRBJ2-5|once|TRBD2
CASGTAGGSQETQYF
TGTGCCAGTGGGACAGCGGGGGGTTCCCAAGAGACCCAGTACTTC
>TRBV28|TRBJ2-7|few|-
CASSRGPTYEQYF
TGTGCCAGCAGCCGGGGACCGACCTACGAGCAGTACTTC
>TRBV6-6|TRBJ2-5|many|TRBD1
CASSDRAQETQYF
TGTGCCAGCAGCGACAGGGCCCAAGAGACCCAGTACTTC
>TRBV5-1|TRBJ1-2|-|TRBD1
CASSPWTGGATGYTF
TGCGCCAGCAGCCCCTGGACAGGGGGCGCAACTGGCTACACCTTC
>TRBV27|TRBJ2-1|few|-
CASSLTDDSDSYNEQFF
TGTGCCAGCAGTTTAACTGATGACAGTGACTCCTACAATGAGCAGTTCTTC
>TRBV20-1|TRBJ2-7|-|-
CSAPATRQSYEQYF
TGCAGTGCTCCCGCTACTCGACAGAGCTACGAGCAGTACTTC
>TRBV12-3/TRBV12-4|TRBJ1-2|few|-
CASSLTPQGPVYGYTF
TGTGCCAGCAGTTTAACTCCACAGGGACCTGTCTATGGCTACACCTTC
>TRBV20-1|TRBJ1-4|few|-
CSARGRGKLFF
TGCAGTGCTAGAGGGAGGGGAAAACTGTTTTTT
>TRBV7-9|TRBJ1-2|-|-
CASSLGGLLWGYTF
TGTGCCAGCAGCCTGGGGGGCCTATTATGGGGCTACACCTTC
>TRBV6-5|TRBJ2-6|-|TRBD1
CASSYYPGGSGANVLTF
TGTGCCAGCAGTTACTACCCAGGGGGATCTGGGGCCAACGTCCTGACTTTC
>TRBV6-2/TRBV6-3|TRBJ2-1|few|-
CASSQQGEQFF
TGTGCCAGCAGTCAACAGGGTGAACAGTTCTTC
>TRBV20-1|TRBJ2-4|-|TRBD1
CSADRQGTIEYIQYF
TGCAGTGCTGATCGACAGGGCACGATCGAGTACATTCAGTACTTC
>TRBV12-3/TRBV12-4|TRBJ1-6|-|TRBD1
CASSTRGRVYSPLHF
TGTGCCAGCAGTACCAGGGGGCGCGTTTATTCACCCCTCCACTTT
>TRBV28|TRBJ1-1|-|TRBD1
CASTRERRQGHTEAFF
TGTGCCAGCACGCGGGAACGGCGACAGGGGCACACTGAAGCTTTCTTT
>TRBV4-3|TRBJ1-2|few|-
CASSPHRKGHGYTF
TGCGCCAGCAGCCCACACAGGAAGGGGCATGGCTACACCTTC
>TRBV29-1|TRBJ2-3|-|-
CSVEVGRGPDTQYF
TGCAGCGTTGAAGTGGGCAGGGGCCCAGATACGCAGTATTTT
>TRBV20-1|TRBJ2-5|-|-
CSARLRAWETQYF
TGCAGTGCCCGGCTGAGGGCTTGGGAGACCCAGTACTTC
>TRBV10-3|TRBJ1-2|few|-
CAISESVGQTYGYTF
TGTGCCATCAGTGAGTCAGTCGGACAGACCTATGGCTACACCTTC
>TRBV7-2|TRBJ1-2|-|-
CASSEQGAPNYGYTF
TGTGCCAGCAGCGAACAGGGTGCCCCTAACTATGGCTACACCTTC
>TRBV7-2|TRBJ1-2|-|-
CASSPAGDNYGYTF
TGTGCCAGCAGCCCGGCGGGGGACAACTATGGCTACACCTTC
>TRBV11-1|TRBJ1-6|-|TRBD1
CASSATGGLNNSPLHF
TGTGCCAGCAGCGCGACAGGGGGCTTAAATAATTCACCCCTCCACTTT
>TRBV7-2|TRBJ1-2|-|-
CASSLAVVTSAYTF
TGTGCCAGCAGCTTAGCCGTTGTCACCTCAGCCTACACCTTC
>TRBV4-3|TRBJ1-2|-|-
CASSQESVATYGYTF
TGCGCCAGCAGCCAAGAGTCCGTAGCTACCTATGGCTACACCTTC
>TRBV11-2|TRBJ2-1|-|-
CASSPRRGYEQFF
TGTGCCAGCAGCCCCCGACGGGGGTATGAGCAGTTCTTC
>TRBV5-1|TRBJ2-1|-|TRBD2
CASSALAGGKYNEQFF
TGCGCCAGCAGCGCCCTAGCGGGGGGGAAGTACAATGAGCAGTTCTTC
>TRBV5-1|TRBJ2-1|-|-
CASSFRASGLSYNEQFF
TGCGCCAGCAGCTTCAGGGCTTCTGGATTGTCCTACAATGAGCAGTTCTTC
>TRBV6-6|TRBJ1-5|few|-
CASTLRGRRNQPQHF
TGTGCCAGCACCCTCAGGGGTCGACGCAATCAGCCCCAGCATTTT
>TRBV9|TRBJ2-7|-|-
CASSLGRTWGEQYF
TGTGCCAGCAGCCTCGGTCGTACCTGGGGCGAGCAGTACTTC
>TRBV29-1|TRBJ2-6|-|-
CSVEGVTGANVLTF
TGCAGCGTTGAGGGGGTTACCGGGGCCAACGTCCTGACTTTC
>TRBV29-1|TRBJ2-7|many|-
CSARLRGAAQYF
TGCAGCGCCAGATTGAGGGGAGCTGCGCAGTACTTC
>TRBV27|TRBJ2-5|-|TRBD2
CASSPYPPGLAGGLKTQYF
TGTGCCAGCAGTCCATATCCCCCGGGACTAGCGGGGGGGCTGAAGACCCAGTACTTC
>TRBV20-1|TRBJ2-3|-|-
CSATPLGALSTDTQYF
TGCAGTGCTACGCCGTTGGGGGCTCTAAGCACAGATACGCAGTATTTT
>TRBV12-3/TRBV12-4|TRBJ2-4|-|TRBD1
CANSLRGGASKNIQYF
TGTGCCAACAGTTTAAGAGGGGGCGCATCCAAAAACATTCAGTACTTC